This passage covers 21 T cell receptor beta chains from one sample sequenced in a study of blood T cell repertoires in COVID-19. The protocol was immunoSEQ multiplex PCR, while the TCRdb copy is restricted to in-frame clones and leaves out a portion. The sample shows about 45,000 clones, around 80% of them seen only once. Sequencing used peripheral blood. Receptor source: a man between 70 and 80 years old with acute or convalescent COVID-19.

The rearrangement joins TRBV5-1 to TRBJ1-2, with TRBD1 matching 8 bases. V trimming: 3 bases; J trimming: 2 bases; junction bases outside the gene matches: 6. This CDR3 is 15 amino acids long. Germline loops: CDR1 SGHRS, CDR2 YFSETQ. This CDR3 reads CASSSQGVLNYGYTF. The CDR3 DNA is TGCGCCAGCAGCTCACAGGGGGTCTTGAACTATGGCTACACCTTC.

The chain employs TRBV9 and TRBJ2-2; the D gene is possibly TRBD2 (5 bases). Germline CDR1 is SGDLS and CDR2 is YYNGEE. Trimming left V 0 bases short and J 1 base short, with 10 bases between. The CDR3 totals 16 residues. CDR3 sequence: CASSVAPSGNTGELFF. DNA for the CDR3: TGTGCCAGCAGCGTAGCGCCCAGCGGGAACACCGGGGAGCTGTTTTTT.

In its sample, this clone was seen a few times. The genes are TRBV19 and TRBJ1-1; 10 nucleotides align to TRBD1. In germline, CDR1 is LNHDA, CDR2 SQIVND (reference sequence). The CDR3 loop spans 15 amino acids. The J segment lost 4 bases and the V segment lost 4 bases, leaving 6 bases of the junction unmatched. Here the CDR3 DNA reads TGTGCCAGTAGTACAAAGACAGGGGGCCGCACTGAAGCTTTCTTT. Translation: CASSTKTGGRTEAFF.

The chain combines TRBV10-2 with TRBJ2-3; D not certain. This CDR3 region has 13 residues. The V end lost 2 bases, the J end lost 4 bases, and 7 bases lay between the germline ends. Per the germline V gene, CDR1 is WSHSY and CDR2 is SAAADI. As DNA, the CDR3 is TGCGCCAGCAGTGAGGCCCGGTCAGATACGCAGTATTTT. Its protein product is CASSEARSDTQYF.

CDR3 protein: CASQGDTEAFF. CDR3 bases: TGTGCCAGTCAGGGGGACACTGAAGCTTTCTTT. This rearrangement joins TRBV7-9 to TRBJ1-1; 7 nucleotides align to TRBD1. This CDR3 is 11 amino acids long. Germline CDR1 and CDR2: SEHNR and FQNEAQ (reference sequence). V lost 9 bases, J lost 3 bases, and 1 base stayed unmatched.

The V call is TRBV7-9, the J call TRBJ1-5; 10 bases agree with TRBD1. Unmatched junction bases numbered 10, after V lost 5 bases and J lost 0 bases. The CDR3 runs 18 residues. Germline V gives CDR1 SEHNR, CDR2 FQNEAQ (reference sequence). DNA of the CDR3: TGTGCCAGCAGCCCGGGGGACAGGGGATTATATAGCAATCAGCCCCAGCATTTT. This translates into CASSPGDRGLYSNQPQHF.

V gene TRBV6-2 or TRBV6-3 combines with J gene TRBJ2-1; 12 bases agree with TRBD2. In germline, CDR1 is MNHEY, CDR2 SVGEGT. This CDR3 comprises 16 residues. J gave up 9 bases and V 4 bases, and 10 bases lay outside the gene matches. CDR3 nucleotide sequence: TGTGCCAGCAGTTCCCCCCAACTAGCGGGGGGAGTTGAGCAGTTCTTC. Translation: CASSSPQLAGGVEQFF.

The chain uses TRBV6-5 and TRBJ1-1; TRBD1 aligns across 9 bases. The junction had 5 bases not matched to a gene; V was cut back by 6 bases and J by 6 bases. The CDR3 loop spans 13 amino acids. The germline CDR1 and CDR2 sequences are MNHEY and SVGAGI. The CDR3, as DNA: TGTGCCAGCAGGGTGACAGGGGGTTCTGAAGCTTTCTTT. It yields the protein CASRVTGGSEAFF.

The V and J genes are TRBV6-5 and TRBJ1-1; maybe TRBD1 (5 bases). Trimming left V 6 bases short and J 1 base short, with 9 bases between. The CDR3 has 13 residues. Germline CDR1 MNHEY, CDR2 SVGAGI. CDR3 coding DNA: TGTGCCAGCAGAGATGGGGCGAACACTGAAGCTTTCTTT. Protein product: CASRDGANTEAFF.

The chain carries TRBV6-2 or TRBV6-3 and TRBJ2-7, with TRBD1 matching 7 bases. V shed 2 bases, J shed 0 bases, and the junction held 1 base outside the gene matches. The CDR3 is 14 amino acids. CDR1 is MNHEY, CDR2 SVGEGT, per germline. The CDR3 loop is CASSYGDSSYEQYF. CDR3 in DNA: TGTGCCAGCAGTTACGGGGACAGCTCCTACGAGCAGTACTTC.

The chain joins TRBV29-1 to TRBJ1-1; D remains ambiguous. From germline, CDR1 is SQVTM and CDR2 ANQGSEA. V lost 3 bases, J lost 1 base, and 3 bases lay in between. This CDR3 contains 11 residues. CDR3 sequence reads: CSVDRNTEAFF. The CDR3 region has the DNA TGCAGCGTTGACCGGAACACTGAAGCTTTCTTT.

J is TRBJ2-7 and V is TRBV19; TRBD2 matches at 12 bases. The CDR3 consists of 16 residues. Losses at the gene ends were 5 bases for V and 6 bases for J; bases not matched to a gene: 11. Germline-derived CDR1 and CDR2 are LNHDA and SQIVND (reference sequence). The CDR3 nucleotides are TGTGCCAGTAGTTCCGGACTAGCGGGATTCCGGGGCGAGCAGTACTTC. Its translation: CASSSGLAGFRGEQYF.

This chain's CDR3 is CASSQDVTIYGYTF. Written as DNA, the CDR3 is TGCGCCAGCAGCCAAGATGTGACAATCTATGGCTACACCTTC. The V and J genes are TRBV4-3 and TRBJ1-2; D gene uncertain. Germline assignment: CDR1 LGHNA and CDR2 YSLEER. Between the trimmed V and J ends, which lost 0 bases and 4 bases, there was a span of 9 bases. The CDR3 spans 14 residues.

V and J are TRBV4-1 and TRBJ1-1; D not certain. The CDR3 covers 17 residues. The germline V and J ends were trimmed by 0 bases and 0 bases, with 14 bases remaining between them. Germline V gene lookup returns CDR1 MGHRA and CDR2 YSYEKL. The CDR3 sequence: CASSQDPSGSMNTEAFF. In nucleotides, the CDR3 is TGCGCCAGCAGCCAAGACCCCTCGGGGTCGATGAACACTGAAGCTTTCTTT.

The sample holds a few counts of this clone. The rearrangement links TRBV11-2 to TRBJ1-2, with D unresolved. CDR1 and CDR2 from the germline V gene are SGHAT and FQNNGV. Trimming cost V 5 bases and J 0 bases, with 13 bases left between them. The CDR3 length is 15 residues. The DNA of the CDR3 is TGTGCCAGCAGCCCACGTTCAGATTCTAACTATGGCTACACCTTC. Residues: CASSPRSDSNYGYTF. Supplemented by reference TRBV11-2 and TRBJ1-2, the full variable domain reads EAGVAQSPRYKIIEKRQSVAFWCNPISGHATLYWYQQILGQGPKLLIQFQNNGVVDDSQLPKDRFSAERLKGVDSTLKIQPAKLEDSAVYLCASSPRSDSNYGYTFGSGTRLTVV.

The chain uses TRBV7-2 and TRBJ2-1; 7 nucleotides match TRBD2. V was pared by 0 bases and J by 1 base, with 3 bases of the junction left unmatched. CDR1 is SGHTA and CDR2 is FQGNSA in the germline V gene. This CDR3 is 16 amino acids long. The CDR3: CASSLAVGGSYNEQFF. The CDR3 DNA reads TGTGCCAGCAGCTTAGCAGTCGGGGGGTCCTACAATGAGCAGTTCTTC.

V usage is TRBV4-2 and J usage is TRBJ1-5; D may be TRBD1 (6 bases). The CDR3 runs 19 residues. Germline V gene sequence: CDR1 LGHNA, CDR2 YNFKEQ. Deletions cut 7 bases from V and 4 bases from J, with 29 bases between. CDR3 in DNA: TGTGCCAGCACCCCTCAACCTCCGGGACAAGTCTTGGGAAATCAGCCCCAGCATTTT. Its protein product is CASTPQPPGQVLGNQPQHF.

This chain joins TRBV18 and TRBJ2-2; possibly TRBD1 for D (7 bases). There are 16 residues in the CDR3. Trimming pared 3 bases from V and 3 bases from J, leaving 14 bases between. In germline, CDR1 is KGHSH, CDR2 LQKENI. The DNA for the CDR3 is TGTGCCAGCTCACCTCCCCAGGGGGGAGACACCGGGGAGCTGTTTTTT. This translates into CASSPPQGGDTGELFF.

The J gene is TRBJ2-5, the V gene TRBV14, with 12 bases that match TRBD2. The CDR3 is 16 residues long. V was pared by 1 base and J by 5 bases, with 5 bases of the junction left unmatched. Germline assignment: CDR1 SGHDN and CDR2 FVKESK. The CDR3 coding sequence is TGTGCCAGCAGCCAAGGCCTGGGACTAGCGGGCGAGACCCAGTACTTC. It specifies CASSQGLGLAGETQYF.

V gene TRBV27 combines with J gene TRBJ1-4; D perhaps matches TRBD1 (5 bases). V gave up 6 bases and J gave up 4 bases, with 12 bases separating them. Germline V gene data show CDR1 as MNHEY and CDR2 as SMNVEV (reference sequence). The CDR3 has 14 residues. Here the CDR3 DNA reads TGTGCCAGCAGAGATGACAGTCGTAATGAAAAACTGTTTTTT. Translated, it gives CASRDDSRNEKLFF.

The chain recombines TRBV11-3 with TRBJ1-1; no clear D gene. CDR3 length equals 12 residues. Trimming shortened V by 3 bases and J by 1 base, and 3 bases separated the two germline ends. Looked up from germline, CDR1 is SGHNT and CDR2 is YENEEA. The chain's CDR3 is CASSFGNTEAFF. For the CDR3, the DNA is TGTGCCAGCAGCTTCGGGAACACTGAAGCTTTCTTT.